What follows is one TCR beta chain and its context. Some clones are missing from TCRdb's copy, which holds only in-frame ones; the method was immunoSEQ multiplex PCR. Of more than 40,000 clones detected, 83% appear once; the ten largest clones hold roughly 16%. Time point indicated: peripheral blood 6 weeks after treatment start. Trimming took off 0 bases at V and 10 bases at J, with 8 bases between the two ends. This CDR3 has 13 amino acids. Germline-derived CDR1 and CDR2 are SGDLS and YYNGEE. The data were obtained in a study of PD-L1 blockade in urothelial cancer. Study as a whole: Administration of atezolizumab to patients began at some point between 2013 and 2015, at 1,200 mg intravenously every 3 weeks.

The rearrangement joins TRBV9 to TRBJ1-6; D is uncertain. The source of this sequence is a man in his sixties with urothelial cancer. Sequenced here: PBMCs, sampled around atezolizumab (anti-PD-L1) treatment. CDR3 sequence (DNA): TGTGCCAGCAGCGTAGAGTCGGGGTCACCCCTCCACTTT. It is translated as CASSVESGSPLHF. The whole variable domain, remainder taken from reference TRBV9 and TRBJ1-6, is DSGVTQTPKHLITATGQRVTLRCSPRSGDLSVYWYQQSLDQGLQFLIQYYNGEERAKGNILERFSAQQFPDLHSELNLSSLELGDSALYFCASSVESGSPLHFGNGTRLTVT.